The 6 T cell receptor beta chains listed next were all sequenced from one sample in a study of Ad26.COV2.S vaccination and SARS-CoV-2 variants. This sample's treatment: roughly 18 received Ad26.COV2.S at low or high dose, single or two shots; several received placebo; per-sample allocation not given. Following the first vaccine or placebo injection, samples were taken on day 63. Only in-frame clones appear in the TCRdb table, and some are missing; sequencing was by immunoSEQ multiplex PCR. The table records around 300,000 clones, around nine tenths of them present only once. Source: peripheral blood, taken in a trial of Ad26.COV2.S vaccine versus placebo. The source of these receptors is a person between 18 and 60 years old who received the Ad26.COV2.S COVID-19 vaccine or a placebo.

The chain uses TRBV19 and TRBJ2-2; D possibly corresponds to TRBD1 (8 bases). The ends were cut back, 10 bases at V and 4 bases at J, with 22 bases in the middle. The CDR3 runs 16 residues. In germline, CDR1 is LNHDA, CDR2 SQIVND (reference sequence). CDR3 protein: CATLPNRGGGTGELFF. The DNA of the CDR3 is TGTGCCACCCTACCTAACAGGGGGGGTGGCACCGGGGAGCTGTTTTTT.

About this clone: One junction end does not reproduce the germline sequence, and a read error may be involved. The chain employs TRBV19 and TRBJ1-1; 7 positions agree with TRBD1. The CDR3 has 11 amino acids. The V gene's germline CDR1 is LNHDA and CDR2 SQIVND (reference sequence). CDR3 protein: CASSQEGAVRF. The CDR3 region has the DNA TGTGCCAGTAGTCAAGAGGGGGCTGTTAGATTT.

CDR3 in amino acids: CASSQFEGTQYF. As DNA, the CDR3 is TGTGCCAGCAGCCAGTTTGAGGGTACGCAGTATTTT. V is TRBV3-1 (or the pseudogene TRBV3-2) and J is TRBJ2-3; D perhaps matches TRBD2 (5 bases). The CDR3 length is 12 residues. Germline V gives CDR1 LGHDT, CDR2 YNNKEL (reference sequence). Trimming cost V 3 bases and J 8 bases, with 9 bases left between them.

The gene calls are TRBV11-2 and TRBJ2-1; D is ambiguous. Germline assignment: CDR1 SGHAT and CDR2 FQNNGV. Trimming removed 4 bases at V and 6 bases at J, with 10 bases between. The CDR3 spans 13 residues. The CDR3 DNA reads TGTGCCAGCAGCTCGACCGCGTCCAATGAGCAGTTCTTC. It encodes CASSSTASNEQFF. The full variable domain, with the rest looked up from reference TRBV11-2 and TRBJ2-1, is EAGVAQSPRYKIIEKRQSVAFWCNPISGHATLYWYQQILGQGPKLLIQFQNNGVVDDSQLPKDRFSAERLKGVDSTLKIQPAKLEDSAVYLCASSSTASNEQFFGPGTRLTVL.

This rearrangement joins TRBV3-1 (or the pseudogene TRBV3-2) to TRBJ2-2; TRBD1 matches at 8 bases. The CDR3 is made up of 17 amino acids. V dropped 4 bases and J dropped 5; count of bases not matched to a gene: 12. Per germline, CDR1 LGHDT and CDR2 YNNKEL (reference sequence). CDR3 DNA: TGTGCCAGCAGCCCCACCGACAGGGGACCTTATACCGGGGAGCTGTTTTTT. Amino acids: CASSPTDRGPYTGELFF.

This sequence joins TRBV7-2 and TRBJ2-7; a weak D match, TRBD2 (5 bases). Per germline, CDR1 SGHTA and CDR2 FQGNSA. This CDR3 comprises 15 residues. V dropped 6 bases and J dropped 2 bases, with 17 bases sitting between them. The CDR3 region has the DNA TGTGCCAGCAGAATCGCGGGTCGACCCACCTACGAGCAGTACTTC. Its protein is CASRIAGRPTYEQYF.